This T cell receptor (beta chain) was captured in a study of glioma-infiltrating T cells. General study results and limits: Only very few CDR3 sequences appeared in both tissue and blood. Gliomas, especially low-grade, showed above-expected tissue-blood divergence; non-neoplastic patients showed below.

The CDR3 sequence is 23 residues long. Germline-derived CDR1 and CDR2 are LNHDA and SQIVND (reference sequence). Germline trimming cut 7 bases from V and 0 bases from J; bases unmatched to any gene: 20. TCR alpha and beta CDR3 regions were amplified from RNA using iRepertoire nested multiplex PCR. Input was 100-400 ng of tissue mRNA or PBMC total RNA. One entry per CDR3 protein results from TCRdb running MiXCR on the multiplex PCR reads. The table lists roughly 100,000 distinct CDR3 sequences, around 28% of them singletons. As to this clonotype: Its specificity is not known.

The J gene is TRBJ2-2, the V gene TRBV19; 16 bases agree with TRBD2. Material for sequencing was glioma tissue, nonneoplastic brain tissue, or PBMCs (not recorded which). The clonotype comes from a human donor with low-grade glioma or glioblastoma, undergoing nonglioma brain surgery, or in good health (not recorded which). CDR3 bases: TGTGCCAGTACCAACCTGGGACTAGCGGGGGGGACTAATCTAGATACGAACACCGGGGAGCTGTTTTTT. Its protein product is CASTNLGLAGGTNLDTNTGELFF.